Given below is one TCR beta chain in context. Its specificity is not known. The entry originates in a study of OX40 agonist ivuxolimab in advanced cancers. General observations from the study: Partly responding patients at 0.1-3.0 mg/kg showed some of the smallest clonal expansion. Compared with CD4+, CD8+ T cells on average had more expanded clones.

Sequencing was performed with immunoSEQ multiplex PCR; in TCRdb, only in-frame clones are kept and a portion is missing. The table lists roughly 64,000 clones, about 80% of them singletons. V lost 4 bases, J lost 0 bases, and 13 bases lay in between. Germline V gene data show CDR1 as ENHRY and CDR2 as SYGVKD. The length of the CDR3 is 17 residues. This clonotype was obtained from an adult with an advanced solid tumor such as melanoma, head and neck, liver or kidney cancer. The sample in question was CD4+ or CD8+ T cells sorted from blood, obtained in a trial of the OX40 agonist ivuxolimab. The chain uses TRBV10-3 and TRBJ2-6, with D tentatively TRBD1 (5 bases). The CDR3 bases are TGTGCCATCAGTGTAAGGGGTCTGCACTCTGGGGCCAACGTCCTGACTTTC. Protein: CAISVRGLHSGANVLTF.